A selection of T cell receptor beta chains follows, all from one sample in a study of blood T cell repertoires in COVID-19. Profiled with immunoSEQ multiplex PCR; TCRdb holds only in-frame clones, not every one. Here the sample spans fewer than 300,000 clones, roughly 90% being singletons. Sequencing used peripheral blood. The source of these receptors is a woman between 25 and 40 years old with COVID-19, enrolled during active disease. Both conserved end residues are part of each CDR3. A D gene is named only where the DNA matches it firmly. The listing skips clone size in some rows; elsewhere it reads once, few, many or a size class.

d_gene: -; j_gene: TRBJ1-1; v_gene: TRBV6-5; abundance: -; CDR3nt: TGTGCCAGCAGTTATTACGGCAGGCAGAACACTGAAGCTTTCTTT; CDR3aa: CASSYYGRQNTEAFF
d_gene: -; j_gene: TRBJ1-5; v_gene: TRBV28; abundance: -; CDR3nt: TGTGCCAGCAGTTTTATAGGACTCAATCAGCCCCAGCATTTT; CDR3aa: CASSFIGLNQPQHF
d_gene: TRBD1; j_gene: TRBJ1-1; v_gene: TRBV5-1; abundance: -; CDR3nt: TGCGCCAGCAGCCCGGACAGGGCAGGGGGGACTGAAGCTTTCTTT; CDR3aa: CASSPDRAGGTEAFF
d_gene: TRBD1; j_gene: TRBJ1-2; v_gene: TRBV27; abundance: few; CDR3nt: TGTGCCAGCAGTCCACGGACAGGGATCGGCTACACCTTC; CDR3aa: CASSPRTGIGYTF
d_gene: -; j_gene: TRBJ1-1; v_gene: TRBV5-6; abundance: -; CDR3nt: TGTGCCAGCAGCTTGTTGTCAGGCAACACTGAAGCTTTCTTT; CDR3aa: CASSLLSGNTEAFF
d_gene: TRBD2; j_gene: TRBJ2-3; v_gene: TRBV5-1; abundance: once; CDR3nt: TGCGCCAGCAGCTTGTCTAGCGGTCGAGGCACAGATACGCAGTATTTT; CDR3aa: CASSLSSGRGTDTQYF
d_gene: TRBD1; j_gene: TRBJ2-7; v_gene: TRBV5-1; abundance: few; CDR3nt: TGCGCCAGCAGCTTCGGCCCTTCAGGACAGGGCAACTCCTACGAGCAGTACTTC; CDR3aa: CASSFGPSGQGNSYEQYF
d_gene: -; j_gene: TRBJ1-1; v_gene: TRBV6-5; abundance: -; CDR3nt: TGTGCCAGCAAATGGGGGGGAGAGTTGAACACTGAAGCTTTCTTT; CDR3aa: CASKWGGELNTEAFF
d_gene: -; j_gene: TRBJ2-7; v_gene: TRBV7-9; abundance: -; CDR3nt: TGTGCCAGCAGCTTAGTGACTCTGGGTAAGGAGCAGTACTTC; CDR3aa: CASSLVTLGKEQYF
d_gene: -; j_gene: TRBJ1-4; v_gene: TRBV7-6; abundance: -; CDR3nt: TGTGCCAGCAGCCTGGACAGCTTATTTAATGAAAAACTGTTTTTT; CDR3aa: CASSLDSLFNEKLFF
d_gene: -; j_gene: TRBJ1-2; v_gene: TRBV6-5; abundance: -; CDR3nt: TGTGCCAGCAGCCCCGGAGGTTATGGCTACACCTTC; CDR3aa: CASSPGGYGYTF
d_gene: TRBD1; j_gene: TRBJ2-1; v_gene: TRBV10-3; abundance: -; CDR3nt: TGTGCCATCAGACCCGGACAGGGGGGAAATGAGCAGTTCTTC; CDR3aa: CAIRPGQGGNEQFF
d_gene: -; j_gene: TRBJ1-5; v_gene: TRBV6-2/TRBV6-3; abundance: -; CDR3nt: TGTGCCAGCAGTCCCTCCTTAAGCAATCAGCCCCAGCATTTT; CDR3aa: CASSPSLSNQPQHF
d_gene: TRBD1; j_gene: TRBJ2-7; v_gene: TRBV7-7; abundance: -; CDR3nt: TGTGCCAGCAGCTTGGGGACAGGGGACGAGCAGTACTTC; CDR3aa: CASSLGTGDEQYF